This TCR beta chain was sequenced during a study of CD8+CD57+ T cells in acquired aplastic anemia. About the study: Sorted CD4+ and CD8+ cells yielded DNA averaging around 3.5 ug. There were about 10.8 million reads, on average, for CD4+ cells from healthy donors.

The TCR beta profiling, which covered VDJ combination and CDR3 sequence, was carried out using genomic DNA as the template. TCRdb passed the reads through MiXCR, listing each CDR3 protein once. The data contain 150,000 to 200,000 distinct CDR3 sequences, about three fifths of them singletons. V dropped 6 bases and J dropped 2 bases, with 16 bases sitting between them. The CDR3 runs to 15 residues. In germline, CDR1 is MNHEY, CDR2 SMNVEV (reference sequence). This chain joins TRBV27 and TRBJ2-5; TRBD1 might be the D (6 bases). What was sequenced was sorted CD4+, CD8+, or CD8+CD57+ T cells (not recorded which) from PBMCs. The receptor comes from a human donor in good health. The CDR3 loop reads CASRPWGRKQETQYF. In DNA form, the CDR3 reads TGTGCCAGCAGGCCTTGGGGGCGAAAGCAAGAGACCCAGTACTTC.